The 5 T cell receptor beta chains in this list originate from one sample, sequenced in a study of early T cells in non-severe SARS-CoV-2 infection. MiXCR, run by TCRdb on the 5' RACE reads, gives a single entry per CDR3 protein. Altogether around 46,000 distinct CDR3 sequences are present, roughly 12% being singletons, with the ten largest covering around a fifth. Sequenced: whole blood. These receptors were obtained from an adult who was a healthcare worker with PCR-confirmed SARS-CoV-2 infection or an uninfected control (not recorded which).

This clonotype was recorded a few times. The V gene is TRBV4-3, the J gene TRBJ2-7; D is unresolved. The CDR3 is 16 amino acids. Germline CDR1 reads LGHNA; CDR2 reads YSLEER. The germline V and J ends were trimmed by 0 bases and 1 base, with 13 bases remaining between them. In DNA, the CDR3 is TGCGCCAGCAGCCAAGATATCACGGTTGAGTCCTACGAGCAGTACTTC. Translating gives CASSQDITVESYEQYF.

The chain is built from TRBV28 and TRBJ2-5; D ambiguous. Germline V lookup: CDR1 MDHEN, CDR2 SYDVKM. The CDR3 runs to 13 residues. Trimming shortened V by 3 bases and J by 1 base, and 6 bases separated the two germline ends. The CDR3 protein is CASSLVSQETQYF. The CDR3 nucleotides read TGTGCCAGCAGTTTGGTCTCCCAAGAGACCCAGTACTTC. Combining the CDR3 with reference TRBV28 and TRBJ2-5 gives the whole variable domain DVKVTQSSRYLVKRTGEKVFLECVQDMDHENMFWYRQDPGLGLRLIYFSYDVKMKEKGDIPEGYSVSREKKERFSLILESASTNQTSMYLCASSLVSQETQYFGPGTRLLVL.

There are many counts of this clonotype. In DNA form, the CDR3 reads TGCAGCGTTGGCAGGGGGTCTGGTGAAAAACTGTTTTTT. Its protein product is CSVGRGSGEKLFF. This chain connects TRBV29-1 to TRBJ1-4; TRBD1 matches 7 bases. Germline trimming cut 4 bases from V and 7 bases from J; bases unmatched to any gene: 6. CDR3 length: 13 residues. Germline V gene sequence: CDR1 SQVTM, CDR2 ANQGSEA.

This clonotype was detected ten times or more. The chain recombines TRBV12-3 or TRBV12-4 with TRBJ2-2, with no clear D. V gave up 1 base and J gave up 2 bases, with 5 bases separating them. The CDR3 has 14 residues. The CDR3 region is CASSLGENTGELFF. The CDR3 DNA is TGTGCCAGCAGTTTAGGTGAAAACACCGGGGAGCTGTTTTTT.

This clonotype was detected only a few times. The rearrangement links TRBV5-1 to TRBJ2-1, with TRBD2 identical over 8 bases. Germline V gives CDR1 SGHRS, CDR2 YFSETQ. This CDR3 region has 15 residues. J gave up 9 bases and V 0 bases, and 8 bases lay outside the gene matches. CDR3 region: CASSLGSGGPSEQFF. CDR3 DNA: TGCGCCAGCAGCTTGGGGTCGGGAGGGCCGAGTGAGCAGTTCTTC.